This T cell receptor (beta chain) originates from a study of blood T cell repertoires in COVID-19. Study overall: In each case, the material was cDNA or gDNA derived from T cells, B-cell-depleted T cells, or PBMCs.

CDR3 length equals 14 residues. Per the germline V gene, CDR1 is SGHRS and CDR2 is YFSETQ. J gave up 4 bases and V 0 bases, and 3 bases lay outside the gene matches. Enrollees, roughly 18 to 90 years old, lived in around 23 US areas. Participants reported their clinical history, and cohort assignment relied on those reports. This clone has only one observation. In the source study's methods: Amplifying reference gene primers gave estimates of nucleated cell counts. TCRdb keeps only in-frame clones here, not all; method: immunoSEQ multiplex PCR. Clone size and V and J calls were adopted from that table, with D and trimming inferred from the DNA. The sample has approximately 190,000 clones, 84% seen once; the top ten hold roughly 6.9%.

This clonotype was sampled from a man aged 35-49 years who had recovered from COVID-19. This chain uses TRBV5-1 with TRBJ1-1; 7 bases are shared with TRBD1. The material sequenced was PBMCs or T cells enriched from blood (not recorded which). The CDR3 nucleotides read TGCGCCAGCAGCTTGGGACAGGGACGCACTGAAGCTTTCTTT. It codes for CASSLGQGRTEAFF.